This TCR beta chain was identified during a study of regulatory T cells. Study observations and caveats: Patient repertoires had restricted TRB V-J pairs and skewed V and J usage, most in Tregs. Hydrophobic residues at CDR3 positions 6 and 7 were enriched in conventional CD4+ T cells of CD3G-deficient patients.

The sample holds one count of this clone. The antigen is unknown. The PCR used 52 TRBV and 13 TRBJ primers. TCRdb keeps only in-frame clones here, not all; method: immunoSEQ multiplex PCR. The sample has some 31,000 clones; nearly 95% are singletons. Patients, 2 to 39 years old, had expanded memory T-cell proportions. CD4+ T cells were divided by sorting: CD25-high CD127-low Tregs, CD25-low CD127-high conventional cells. Input material: conventional CD4+ T cells sorted from blood. This receptor was taken from a child under 10 years old with CD3G deficiency.

The CDR3 DNA is TGTGCCAGCTCACGGGTACCAGGGGTCGAGCAGTACTTC. Translation gives CASSRVPGVEQYF. J is TRBJ2-7 and V is TRBV18; maybe TRBD1 (6 bases). With 4 bases removed from V and 6 bases from J, the gap between germline ends came to 13 bases. The CDR3 length is 13 residues. Germline V gene data show CDR1 as KGHSH and CDR2 as LQKENI.